This T cell receptor (beta chain) was sequenced for a study of blood T cell repertoires in COVID-19. Produced via immunoSEQ multiplex PCR; TCRdb's table is partial and in-frame only. Of some 27,000 clones listed, around three quarters are singletons. Only one count was recorded for this clone. CDR3 length equals 15 residues. The germline V gene encodes CDR1 KGHDR and CDR2 SFDVKD. Trimming took 0 bases from V and 7 from J, leaving 12 bases between them. The chain couples TRBV24-1 to TRBJ2-1; maybe TRBD1 (6 bases). The sequenced sample was peripheral blood. The TCR originated in a man between 65 and 79 years old with acute or convalescent COVID-19. This CDR3 reads CATSDLQGLSNEQFF. CDR3 coding DNA: TGTGCCACCAGTGATTTGCAGGGGCTAAGTAATGAGCAGTTCTTC.